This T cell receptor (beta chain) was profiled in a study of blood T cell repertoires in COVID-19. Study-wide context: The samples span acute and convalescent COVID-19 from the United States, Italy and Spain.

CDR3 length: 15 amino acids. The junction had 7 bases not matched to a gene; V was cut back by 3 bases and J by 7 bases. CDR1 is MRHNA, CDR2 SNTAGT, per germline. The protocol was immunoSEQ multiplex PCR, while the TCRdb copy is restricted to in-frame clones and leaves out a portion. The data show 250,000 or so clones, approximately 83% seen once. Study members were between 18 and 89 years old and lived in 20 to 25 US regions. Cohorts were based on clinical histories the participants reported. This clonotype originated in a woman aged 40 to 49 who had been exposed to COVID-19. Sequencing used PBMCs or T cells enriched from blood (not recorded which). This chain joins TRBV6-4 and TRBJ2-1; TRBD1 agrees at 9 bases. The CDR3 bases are TGTGCCAGCAGTGAAAAGGGACAGGGACCTAATGAGCAGTTCTTC. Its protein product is CASSEKGQGPNEQFF.